This T cell receptor beta chain was sequenced for a study of neurological immune-mediated disorders. TCRdb re-called the 5' RACE reads through MiXCR, storing one row per CDR3 protein. Among more than 50,000 distinct CDR3 sequences listed, 6.5% to 8.5% were seen once. Indicated time point: longitudinal time-point 3. From 2 million PBMCs stored at -80 C, the unsorted libraries were generated. This clonotype was seen more than once but under ten times. The source is a woman between 40 and 50 years old in good health. Source material: PBMCs.

The CDR3 coding sequence is TGTGCCAGCAGTCCTCGTGAGGAGACCCAGTACTTC. Its protein is CASSPREETQYF. The gene calls are TRBV6-2 or TRBV6-3 and TRBJ2-5; D is unresolved. The V end lost 5 bases, the J end lost 5 bases, and 9 bases lay between the germline ends. This CDR3 is 12 amino acids long. In germline, CDR1 is MNHEY, CDR2 SVGEGT.